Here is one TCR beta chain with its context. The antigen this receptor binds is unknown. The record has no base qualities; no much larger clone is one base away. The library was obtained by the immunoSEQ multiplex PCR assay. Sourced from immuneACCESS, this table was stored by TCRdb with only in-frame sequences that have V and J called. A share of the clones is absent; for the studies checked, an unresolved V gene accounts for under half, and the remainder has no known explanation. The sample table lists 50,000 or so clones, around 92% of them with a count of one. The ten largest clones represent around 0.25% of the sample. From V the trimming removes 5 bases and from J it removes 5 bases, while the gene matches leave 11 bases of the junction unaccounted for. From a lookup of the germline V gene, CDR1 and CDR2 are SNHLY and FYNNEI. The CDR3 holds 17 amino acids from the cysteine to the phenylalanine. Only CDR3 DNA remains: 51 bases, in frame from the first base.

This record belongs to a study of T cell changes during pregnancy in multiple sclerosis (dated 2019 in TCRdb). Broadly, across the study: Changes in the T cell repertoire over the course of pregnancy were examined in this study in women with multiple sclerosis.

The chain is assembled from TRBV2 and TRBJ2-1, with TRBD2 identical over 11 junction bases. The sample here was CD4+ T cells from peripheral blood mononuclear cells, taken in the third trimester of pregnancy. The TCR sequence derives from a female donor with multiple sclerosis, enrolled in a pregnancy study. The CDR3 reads CASSPPFSGRADNEQFF. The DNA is TGTGCCAGCAGTCCCCCCTTTAGCGGGAGGGCCGACAATGAGCAGTTCTTC.